These T cell receptor beta chains were read from a single sample in a study of Graves' ophthalmopathy and Graves' hyperthyroidism. Via MiXCR, TCRdb re-called the multiplex PCR reads, giving one row per CDR3 protein. The sample has hundreds of thousands of distinct CDR3 sequences; 40% are singletons. Sequencing used peripheral blood. The receptors derive from an adult man with Graves' ophthalmopathy. CDR3s include the opening cysteine and the closing phenylalanine or tryptophan. Each record gives: CDR3 length, J gene, V gene, CDR3 protein.

cdr3_length: 14
j_call: TRBJ1-4
v_call: TRBV9
cdr3_aa: CASSPLPTNEKLFF

cdr3_length: 15
j_call: TRBJ1-3
v_call: TRBV25-1
cdr3_aa: CASSLIGEPGNTIYF

cdr3_length: 14
j_call: TRBJ1-1
v_call: TRBV6-1
cdr3_aa: CASTPRAVNTEAFF

cdr3_length: 14
j_call: TRBJ2-7
v_call: TRBV7-9
cdr3_aa: CASSPGTGLYGQYF

cdr3_length: 16
j_call: TRBJ2-7
v_call: TRBV12-3/TRBV12-4
cdr3_aa: CASSLSWPGGRSEQYF

cdr3_length: 15
j_call: TRBJ1-5
v_call: TRBV6-6
cdr3_aa: CASSYGHLSNQPQHF

cdr3_length: 12
j_call: TRBJ2-7
v_call: TRBV29-1
cdr3_aa: CSLSRGSYEQYF

cdr3_length: 14
j_call: TRBJ1-2
v_call: TRBV2
cdr3_aa: CASVRDGTNYGYTF

cdr3_length: 13
j_call: TRBJ1-5
v_call: TRBV24-1
cdr3_aa: CATSPAGNQPQHF

cdr3_length: 13
j_call: TRBJ1-6
v_call: TRBV25-1
cdr3_aa: CASSGARGRPLHF

cdr3_length: 14
j_call: TRBJ2-5
v_call: TRBV14
cdr3_aa: CASSQAGISETQYF

cdr3_length: 13
j_call: TRBJ1-5
v_call: TRBV19
cdr3_aa: CASSVVSNQPQHF

cdr3_length: 15
j_call: TRBJ1-4
v_call: TRBV7-2
cdr3_aa: CAVTNSGATSEKLFF

cdr3_length: 13
j_call: TRBJ2-6
v_call: TRBV29-1
cdr3_aa: CSVDVSGANVLTF

cdr3_length: 15
j_call: TRBJ1-2
v_call: TRBV7-9
cdr3_aa: CASSFVKGGVGGYTF

cdr3_length: 12
j_call: TRBJ1-2
v_call: TRBV9
cdr3_aa: CASSVDGMGYTF

cdr3_length: 14
j_call: TRBJ2-7
v_call: TRBV12-3/TRBV12-4
cdr3_aa: CARHPELRTYEQYF

cdr3_length: 14
j_call: TRBJ2-7
v_call: TRBV29-1
cdr3_aa: CSARGGRDSYEQYF

cdr3_length: 13
j_call: TRBJ2-2
v_call: TRBV7-3
cdr3_aa: CASSQEGTGELFF

cdr3_length: 16
j_call: TRBJ2-6
v_call: TRBV5-6
cdr3_aa: CASSLVTGSGANVLTF

cdr3_length: 16
j_call: TRBJ1-1
v_call: TRBV7-3
cdr3_aa: CASSGVGQGENTEAFF

cdr3_length: 11
j_call: TRBJ1-2
v_call: TRBV20-1
cdr3_aa: CIVGEDYGYTF

cdr3_length: 16
j_call: TRBJ2-2
v_call: TRBV7-9
cdr3_aa: CASSQRLAGNTGELFF

cdr3_length: 23
j_call: TRBJ2-6
v_call: TRBV25-1
cdr3_aa: CASSPQPPESSGGTVSGANVLTF

cdr3_length: 15
j_call: -
v_call: TRBV7-2
cdr3_aa: CASSYQRGSTNEQFF

cdr3_length: 16
j_call: TRBJ1-1
v_call: TRBV2
cdr3_aa: CASPSGTGGVNTEAFF

cdr3_length: 14
j_call: TRBJ1-2
v_call: TRBV20-1
cdr3_aa: CSAPRDRGDYGYTF

cdr3_length: 13
j_call: TRBJ1-1
v_call: TRBV15
cdr3_aa: CAAIREHNTGAFF

cdr3_length: 17
j_call: TRBJ1-5
v_call: TRBV4-1
cdr3_aa: CASSHVTGTESNQPQHF

cdr3_length: 17
j_call: TRBJ1-1
v_call: TRBV7-3
cdr3_aa: CASSSPNKGQMNTEAFF

cdr3_length: 15
j_call: TRBJ1-1
v_call: TRBV7-3
cdr3_aa: CASSSLIRDNTEAFF

cdr3_length: 14
j_call: TRBJ2-5
v_call: TRBV7-9
cdr3_aa: CASSPLVGVETQYF

cdr3_length: 14
j_call: TRBJ1-1
v_call: TRBV10-3
cdr3_aa: CAISALTGDTEAFF

cdr3_length: 13
j_call: TRBJ2-7
v_call: TRBV20-1
cdr3_aa: CSAWGVSAYEQYF

cdr3_length: 14
j_call: TRBJ1-1
v_call: TRBV5-1
cdr3_aa: CASSLVAGNTEAFF

cdr3_length: 16
j_call: TRBJ2-7
v_call: TRBV7-9
cdr3_aa: CASSSRQGSPAYEQYF

cdr3_length: 14
j_call: TRBJ1-2
v_call: TRBV20-1
cdr3_aa: CSAYRGGGGFGYTF

cdr3_length: 15
j_call: TRBJ1-5
v_call: TRBV27
cdr3_aa: CASSPNGQTLEPQHF

cdr3_length: 14
j_call: TRBJ1-6
v_call: TRBV29-1
cdr3_aa: CSAGQLGRNSPLHF

cdr3_length: 13
j_call: TRBJ1-2
v_call: TRBV29-1
cdr3_aa: CQLTGTGEHGYTF

cdr3_length: 14
j_call: TRBJ1-4
v_call: TRBV12-3/TRBV12-4
cdr3_aa: CASRSSGTGEKLFF

cdr3_length: 12
j_call: TRBJ1-2
v_call: TRBV2
cdr3_aa: CASTQDTYGYTF

cdr3_length: 12
j_call: TRBJ2-7
v_call: TRBV5-1
cdr3_aa: CASSAERGLHYF

cdr3_length: 16
j_call: TRBJ2-3
v_call: TRBV10-3
cdr3_aa: CAISGGGHTSTDTQYF

cdr3_length: 16
j_call: TRBJ2-7
v_call: TRBV10-3
cdr3_aa: CASSYARTVRKYEQYF